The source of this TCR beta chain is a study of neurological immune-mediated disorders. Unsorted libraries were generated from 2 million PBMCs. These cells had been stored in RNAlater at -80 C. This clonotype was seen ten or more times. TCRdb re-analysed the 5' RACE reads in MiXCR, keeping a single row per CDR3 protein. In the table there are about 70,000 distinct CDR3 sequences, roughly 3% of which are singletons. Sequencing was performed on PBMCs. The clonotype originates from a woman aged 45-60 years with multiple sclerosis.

DNA of the CDR3: TGCGCCAGCAGTCCGGGGGGCACGAACACCGGGGAGCTGTTTTTT. Its translation: CASSPGGTNTGELFF. This chain links TRBV5-1 with TRBJ2-2, with D perhaps matching TRBD2 (7 bases). V was cut by 5 bases and J by 0 bases, with 11 bases left in between. CDR1 is SGHRS, CDR2 YFSETQ, per germline. This CDR3 is built from 15 residues. The entire variable domain, with the rest obtained from reference TRBV5-1 and TRBJ2-2, is as follows: KAGVTQTPRYLIKTRGQQVTLSCSPISGHRSVSWYQQTPGQGLQFLFEYFSETQRNKGNFPGRFSGRQFSNSRSEMNVSTLELGDSALYLCASSPGGTNTGELFFGEGSRLTVL.